The next 29 T cell receptor beta chains were all read from a single sample in a study of Ad26.COV2.S vaccination and SARS-CoV-2 variants (TCRdb year 2021). This specimen's time point label, interpreted: individuals recovered from natural SARS-CoV-2 infection. Libraries were constructed by the immunoSEQ multiplex PCR assay. Held by TCRdb, this immuneACCESS table contains in-frame sequences only and omits some clones. Under half of the omission traces to an unresolved V gene where checked; the cause of the rest is unknown. Recorded for this sample are around 370,000 clones; 92% of them occurred a single time. Of the sample, 3% to 4% is held by the ten largest clones. Sequenced material: peripheral blood, taken after recovery from COVID-19. The receptors stem from a human donor who had recovered from COVID-19.

V usage is TRBV3-1 (or the pseudogene TRBV3-2) and J usage is TRBJ2-3; 7 bases are a match to TRBD2. Looked up from germline, CDR1 is LGHDT and CDR2 is YNNKEL (reference sequence). The length of the CDR3 is 15 residues. V trimming: 7 bases; J trimming: 0 bases; junction bases outside the gene matches: 7. In DNA form, the CDR3 reads TGTGCCAGCATTAACGGGGGGTCTAGCACAGATACGCAGTATTTT. Its translation is CASINGGSSTDTQYF.

The chain is built from TRBV10-2 and TRBJ2-2, with D perhaps TRBD1 or TRBD2 (5 bases each). V lost 6 bases to trimming and J lost 6 bases, with 14 bases between them. The germline V gene has CDR1 WSHSY and CDR2 SAAADI. This CDR3 has 14 residues. Here the CDR3 reads CASRGVGNAGELFF. Here the CDR3 DNA reads TGCGCCAGCAGGGGGGTGGGGAATGCCGGGGAGCTGTTTTTT.

V usage is TRBV7-9 and J usage is TRBJ1-1; D might be TRBD1 (5 bases). V lost 5 bases to trimming and J lost 6 bases, with 19 bases between them. The germline V gene has CDR1 SEHNR and CDR2 FQNEAQ (reference sequence). CDR3 length: 15 residues. The CDR3 here is CASSPLDTDNAEAFF. Written as DNA, the CDR3 is TGTGCCAGCAGCCCCCTGGACACGGATAACGCTGAAGCTTTCTTT.

The chain uses TRBV2 and TRBJ2-5; 9 bases line up with TRBD2. The V and J ends lost 0 bases and 3 bases, in that order; junction bases with no gene match: 11. Germline assignment: CDR1 SNHLY and CDR2 FYNNEI. CDR3 length: 18 amino acids. For the CDR3, the DNA is TGTGCCAGCAGTGAAGCGCGGGGGGGCCAGGTCTGGAAAGAGACCCAGTACTTC. Amino acids: CASSEARGGQVWKETQYF.

V usage is TRBV6-5 and J usage is TRBJ1-2; D not resolved. V was shortened by 8 bases and J by 8 bases, with 15 bases between the two germline ends. The CDR3 spans 12 residues. Germline-derived CDR1 and CDR2 are MNHEY and SVGAGI. CDR3 amino acids: CASLAPTGGYTF. CDR3 bases: TGTGCCAGCCTAGCACCGACTGGGGGCTACACCTTC.

This chain uses TRBV13 with TRBJ2-1; possible D gene TRBD2, 5 bases. Trimming removed 5 bases from V and 4 bases from J, with 18 bases in between. CDR3 length: 16 amino acids. Germline CDR1 PRHDT, CDR2 FYEKMQ (reference sequence). The CDR3 protein is CASSPFRTLGYNEQFF. In nucleotides, the CDR3 is TGTGCCAGCAGCCCTTTCCGGACTTTGGGATACAATGAGCAGTTCTTC. Full variable domain (missing parts from reference TRBV13 and TRBJ2-1): AAGVIQSPRHLIKEKRETATLKCYPIPRHDTVYWYQQGPGQDPQFLISFYEKMQSDKGSIPDRFSAQQFSDYHSELNMSSLELGDSALYFCASSPFRTLGYNEQFFGPGTRLTVL.

This clone was recorded at least ten times. The chain uses TRBV7-8 and TRBJ2-7; D not certain. The CDR3 has 15 amino acids. Germline CDR1 is SGHVS and CDR2 is FQNEAQ. Trimming cost V 2 bases and J 1 base, with 12 bases left between them. Here the CDR3 reads CASSLTAARSYEQYF. The CDR3 DNA sequence: TGTGCCAGCAGCTTAACTGCGGCCCGTTCCTACGAGCAGTACTTC.

V is TRBV6-5 and J is TRBJ1-5; D call uncertain. Trimming cost V 6 bases and J 2 bases, with 8 bases left between them. The CDR3 length is 13 residues. Germline V gene lookup returns CDR1 MNHEY and CDR2 SVGAGI. CDR3 region: CASRGVGNQPQHF. CDR3 in DNA: TGTGCCAGCAGGGGCGTCGGCAATCAGCCCCAGCATTTT.

The gene calls are TRBV13 and TRBJ2-7; 8 bases fit TRBD1. This CDR3 comprises 14 residues. The junction had 8 bases not matched to a gene; V was cut back by 5 bases and J by 5 bases. Germline V gives CDR1 PRHDT, CDR2 FYEKMQ (reference sequence). Here the CDR3 reads CASSPGGAPNEQYF. Here the CDR3 DNA reads TGTGCCAGCAGCCCAGGGGGCGCCCCCAACGAGCAGTACTTC.

The chain uses TRBV12-3 or TRBV12-4 and TRBJ2-7; no firm D call. Trimming stripped 6 bases from V and 4 bases from J, with 7 bases between. The CDR3 spans 11 residues. For the CDR3, the DNA is TGTGCCAGCAGCTCCCGGTACGAGCAGTACTTC. Translating gives CASSSRYEQYF.

The chain joins TRBV18 to TRBJ2-5; D is unresolved. The CDR3 runs 13 residues. The germline V gene has CDR1 KGHSH and CDR2 LQKENI. Trimming removed 0 bases from V and 4 bases from J, with 6 bases in between. This CDR3 is CASSPPPPETQYF. DNA of the CDR3: TGTGCCAGCTCACCACCCCCCCCAGAGACCCAGTACTTC.

The rearrangement uses TRBV5-4 and TRBJ1-1; TRBD1 agrees at 8 bases. With V trimmed by 4 bases and J by 3 bases, 5 bases remained unmatched. CDR1 is SGHNT, CDR2 YYREEE, per germline (reference sequence). This CDR3 contains 14 residues. The DNA for the CDR3 is TGTGCCAGCAGCCCAAAGACAGGGGACACTGAAGCTTTCTTT. Translation gives CASSPKTGDTEAFF. Complete variable domain (other parts from reference TRBV5-4 and TRBJ1-1): ETGVTQSPTHLIKTRGQQVTLRCSSQSGHNTVSWYQQALGQGPQFIFQYYREEENGRGNFPPRFSGLQFPNYSSELNVNALELDDSALYLCASSPKTGDTEAFFGQGTRLTVV.

CDR3 sequence: CASSTTDSRLTDTQYF. CDR3 sequence (DNA): TGTGCCAGCAGCACCACGGACAGCAGACTCACAGATACGCAGTATTTT. The chain has TRBV5-5 and TRBJ2-3; maybe TRBD1 (6 bases). V was cut by 4 bases and J by 2 bases, with 17 bases left in between. The germline CDR1 and CDR2 sequences are SGHKS and YYEKEE (reference sequence). The CDR3 is 16 amino acids.

This clone was seen only once. The chain combines TRBV7-8 with TRBJ1-5; maybe TRBD1 (6 bases). The CDR3 runs 15 residues. CDR1 and CDR2 (germline): SGHVS, FQNEAQ. Deletions cut 3 bases from V and 1 base from J, with 10 bases between. In DNA form, the CDR3 reads TGTGCCAGCAGCTTCGAGGACAGAAGCAATCAGCCCCAGCATTTT. This gives the protein CASSFEDRSNQPQHF.

The rearrangement joins TRBV11-2 to TRBJ1-1, with D maybe TRBD1 (5 bases). Trimming stripped 4 bases from V and 3 bases from J, with 9 bases between. The CDR3 length is 13 residues. The V gene's germline CDR1 is SGHAT and CDR2 FQNNGV. CDR3 sequence reads: CASSSMGDTEAFF. CDR3 sequence (DNA): TGTGCCAGCAGCTCTATGGGGGACACTGAAGCTTTCTTT.

The V call is TRBV5-1, the J call TRBJ2-1, with D possibly called TRBD1 or TRBD2 (5 bases each). The V gene's germline CDR1 is SGHRS and CDR2 YFSETQ. V was trimmed by 1 base and J by 0 bases, leaving 11 bases between them. The CDR3 covers 16 residues. CDR3: CASSLLGGSSYNEQFF. DNA for the CDR3: TGCGCCAGCAGCTTGCTTGGGGGAAGCTCCTACAATGAGCAGTTCTTC. Full variable domain (missing parts from reference TRBV5-1 and TRBJ2-1): KAGVTQTPRYLIKTRGQQVTLSCSPISGHRSVSWYQQTPGQGLQFLFEYFSETQRNKGNFPGRFSGRQFSNSRSEMNVSTLELGDSALYLCASSLLGGSSYNEQFFGPGTRLTVL.

The chain's CDR3 is CATSDSRGYTF. The CDR3 DNA reads TGTGCCACCAGTGATTCTCGTGGCTACACCTTC. The chain has TRBV24-1 and TRBJ1-2; D remains unclear. Trimming took off 2 bases at V and 7 bases at J, with 4 bases between the two ends. The CDR3 has 11 residues. CDR1 is KGHDR and CDR2 is SFDVKD in the germline V gene.

The chain carries TRBV10-3 and TRBJ1-6; 8 bases agree with TRBD1. Trimming removed 0 bases from V and 0 bases from J; junction bases left unmatched: 7. The CDR3 is 19 residues long. Germline V CDR1 and CDR2: ENHRY, SYGVKD. The CDR3 nucleotides read TGTGCCATCAGTGAGTCTGGACAGGGCCTTAGCTCCTATAATTCACCCCTCCACTTT. Encoded protein: CAISESGQGLSSYNSPLHF.

The rearrangement links TRBV5-1 to TRBJ2-1; TRBD2 is a possible D gene (5 bases). The CDR3 spans 15 residues. Deletions cut 4 bases from V and 3 bases from J, with 14 bases between. Germline CDR1 and CDR2: SGHRS and YFSETQ. CDR3 in DNA: TGCGCCAGCAGCCCCAGTGGGAGTCGCTACAATGAGCAGTTCTTC. Its translation is CASSPSGSRYNEQFF.

V usage is TRBV4-3 and J usage is TRBJ2-1; the D gene is possibly TRBD1 (5 bases). V dropped 2 bases and J dropped 8 bases, with 10 bases sitting between them. CDR1 LGHNA and CDR2 YSLEER come from the germline V gene. CDR3 length: 13 residues. The CDR3 nucleotides are TGCGCCAGCAGCCAAATCAGGGAAGATGAGCAGTTCTTC. Residues: CASSQIREDEQFF.

The gene calls are TRBV5-6 and TRBJ2-7, with 7 bases lining up with TRBD2. The V segment lost 0 bases and the J segment 7 bases; nucleotides outside the gene matches: 7. Germline V gives CDR1 SGHDT, CDR2 YYEEEE. CDR3 size: 14 residues. The CDR3 DNA reads TGTGCCAGCAGCTTGGGGGACTATCGGGAGGAGCAGTACTTC. Protein: CASSLGDYREEQYF.

In its sample, this clone was seen once. This rearrangement joins TRBV4-1 to TRBJ1-1, with a weak D call TRBD1 (5 bases). The CDR3 is 14 residues long. V was shortened by 4 bases and J by 2 bases, with 11 bases between the two germline ends. CDR1 and CDR2 (germline): MGHRA, YSYEKL. The CDR3 region is CASSRGTDNTEAFF. The CDR3 nucleotides are TGCGCCAGCAGCCGTGGGACGGATAACACTGAAGCTTTCTTT.

V is TRBV7-9 and J is TRBJ2-5; a weak D match, TRBD1 (6 bases). Trimming cost V 5 bases and J 5 bases, with 18 bases left between them. The CDR3 has 15 amino acids. Germline assignment: CDR1 SEHNR and CDR2 FQNEAQ (reference sequence). In DNA form, the CDR3 reads TGTGCCAGCAGCCGAACGTTCAGGGGTGGGGAGACCCAGTACTTC. As protein: CASSRTFRGGETQYF.

The chain links TRBV6-5 to TRBJ1-1, with TRBD1 as a possible D gene (5 bases). The CDR3 is 13 residues long. Germline CDR1 and CDR2: MNHEY and SVGAGI. Trimming stripped 4 bases from V and 3 bases from J, with 9 bases between. The CDR3: CASSWDRYTEAFF. CDR3 sequence (DNA): TGTGCCAGCAGTTGGGACCGTTACACTGAAGCTTTCTTT.

V gene TRBV7-9 combines with J gene TRBJ1-2, with D perhaps TRBD1 (5 bases). Germline V gene sequence: CDR1 SEHNR, CDR2 FQNEAQ (reference sequence). This CDR3 is 14 amino acids long. The V gene lost 2 bases and the J gene lost 8 bases, with 15 bases spanning the gap. The DNA for the CDR3 is TGTGCCAGCAGCTTACGGGACGGGCTCCGAGGCTACACCTTC. As protein: CASSLRDGLRGYTF.

V gene TRBV9 combines with J gene TRBJ1-2, with 7 bases matching TRBD1. V shed 5 bases and J 8 bases; nucleotides not matched to a gene: 9. There are 13 residues in the CDR3. Germline CDR1 reads SGDLS; CDR2 reads YYNGEE. The CDR3 nucleotides read TGTGCCAGCAGTCCCGGGACAGCCAGGGGCTACACCTTC. It specifies CASSPGTARGYTF. Filled out from reference TRBV9 and TRBJ1-2, the complete variable domain reads DSGVTQTPKHLITATGQRVTLRCSPRSGDLSVYWYQQSLDQGLQFLIQYYNGEERAKGNILERFSAQQFPDLHSELNLSSLELGDSALYFCASSPGTARGYTFGSGTRLTVV.

The V call is TRBV27, the J call TRBJ2-2; D remains ambiguous. This CDR3 has 13 amino acids. The V gene lost 3 bases and the J gene lost 5 bases, with 7 bases spanning the gap. Germline CDR1 reads MNHEY; CDR2 reads SMNVEV (reference sequence). Here the CDR3 DNA reads TGTGCCAGCAGTTTCGTGTATACCGGGGAGCTGTTTTTT. This gives the protein CASSFVYTGELFF.

The chain uses TRBV7-2 and TRBJ2-5; maybe TRBD2 (7 bases). Germline V lookup: CDR1 SGHTA, CDR2 FQGNSA. This CDR3 is 15 amino acids long. Trimming left V 5 bases short and J 4 bases short, with 17 bases between. This CDR3 is CASSPEGGPLETQYF. The CDR3 DNA sequence: TGTGCCAGCAGCCCGGAGGGGGGGCCCTTAGAGACCCAGTACTTC.

The V gene is TRBV27, the J gene TRBJ2-7; 10 nucleotides agree with TRBD1. This CDR3 region has 13 residues. Germline V CDR1 and CDR2: MNHEY, SMNVEV (reference sequence). J gave up 7 bases and V 4 bases, and 4 bases lay outside the gene matches. CDR3 sequence (DNA): TGTGCCAGCAGTTCCGACAGGGGGCAAGAGCAGTACTTC. It specifies CASSSDRGQEQYF.